This T cell receptor (beta chain) was captured by sequencing in a study of T cell repertoires in cytomegalovirus infection. Overall study context: It was the public TCR beta signatures that indicated both CMV infection and matching HLA type. General study findings and limits: Ex vivo responses were dominated by HLA-C-restricted CMV-specific TCR beta clonotypes.

The germline V gene has CDR1 SGHVS and CDR2 FNYEAQ. Trimming cost V 6 bases and J 1 base, with 21 bases left between them. The CDR3 length is 17 residues. Of note for this clonotype: Its matching antigen is unknown.

TCRdb reprocessed the reads with MiXCR, giving one entry per CDR3 protein. The table records around 330,000 distinct CDR3 sequences, under 20% of them present only once. The J gene is TRBJ1-1, the V gene TRBV7-6, with D maybe TRBD1 (5 bases). The receptor was isolated from a human donor in good health (CMV status not recorded). Some clones in this sample may be carry-over from other donors' samples. Material: PBMCs. The CDR3 protein is CASRFNFGRDQNTEAFF. In DNA, the CDR3 is TGTGCCAGCAGGTTTAATTTCGGGAGGGACCAGAACACTGAAGCTTTCTTT.